The rows below give T cell receptor beta chains drawn from one sample of a study of molecular identifiers for immune sequencing clone quantification. Via MiXCR, TCRdb re-called the PCR reads, giving one row per CDR3 protein. The sample holds around 460,000 distinct CDR3 sequences, around 23% seen once. The sequenced sample was naive CD8+ T cells from blood, with Jurkat cell RNA spiked in. All receptors come from a human donor in good health. Some libraries in this study had Jurkat cell RNA spiked in. The CDR3 runs from the conserved cysteine through the conserved F or W.

len,j_gene,v_gene,CDR3aa
14,TRBJ1-3,TRBV2,CASRDTGDGNTIYF
15,TRBJ2-5,TRBV4-1,CASSQDPGGPETQYF
13,-,TRBV28,CASSPSPRAPQYF
14,TRBJ2-2,TRBV19,CASSIAGNTGELFF
15,TRBJ1-1,TRBV12-3/TRBV12-4,CASSLGRPPGAEAFF
16,TRBJ2-2,TRBV24-1,CATSDTGLAGAGELFF
11,TRBJ1-2,TRBV12-3/TRBV12-4,CASTDNYGYTF
14,TRBJ2-5,TRBV20-1,CSAQVGLVAETQYF
14,TRBJ2-7,TRBV20-1,CSARDPGGRDEQYF
18,TRBJ2-5,TRBV7-9,CASSLALLQAGGQETQYF
15,TRBJ2-2,TRBV13,CASSLTSVGSGELFF
11,TRBJ1-2,TRBV12-5,CASGLWDGYTF
15,TRBJ2-5,TRBV7-2,CASRLGVGALETQYF
16,TRBJ2-1,TRBV6-5,CASSYTPQQTYNEQFF
15,TRBJ2-3,TRBV7-9,CASSAGPSVADTQYF
18,TRBJ2-7,TRBV4-3,CASSQDLPSGGPSYEQYF
16,TRBJ1-5,TRBV4-1,CASSPQRTGGNQPPHF
14,TRBJ2-5,TRBV7-9,CASSLDSGAETLYF
12,TRBJ2-7,TRBV5-1,CASSSTGAEQYF
14,TRBJ2-5,TRBV7-9,CASSTTGGSETQYF
17,TRBJ2-3,TRBV7-9,CASSLDGGQGSTDTQYF
17,TRBJ2-3,TRBV13,CASSLGYEEGGPDTQYF
13,TRBJ2-7,TRBV5-4,CASSLTDPYEQYF
15,TRBJ2-5,TRBV15,CATSRVDGTQETQYF
15,TRBJ2-2,TRBV6-2/TRBV6-3,CASNPGTSNTGELFF
17,TRBJ2-2,TRBV19,CASSMTGRGLRTGELFF
16,TRBJ1-3,TRBV20-1,CSARDMTGRSGNTIYF
13,TRBJ2-7,TRBV19,CASNFGQGYEQYF
19,TRBJ1-1,TRBV12-3/TRBV12-4,CASSGGVGTEARGDTEAFF
12,TRBJ2-2,TRBV27,CASSWNTRELFF
15,TRBJ2-7,TRBV30,CAWSARTGFSYEQYF
15,TRBJ2-5,TRBV12-3/TRBV12-4,CASSFHGLGEETQYF
10,TRBJ2-7,TRBV28,CASSLDVQYF
14,TRBJ2-3,TRBV29-1,CSVELAGGRDTQYF
14,TRBJ2-5,TRBV29-1,CSVDSPSYQETQYF
15,TRBJ2-7,TRBV5-4,CASSSTGTGSYEKYF
13,TRBJ2-7,TRBV20-1,CSAREAGNHEQYF
14,TRBJ2-7,TRBV4-1,CASSLQGTSDEQYF
15,TRBJ1-2,TRBV29-1,CSVGGAKQGYYGYTF
16,TRBJ2-5,TRBV7-2,CASSIRDRGWQETQYF
13,TRBJ1-1,TRBV12-3/TRBV12-4,CASSLARRTEAFF
16,TRBJ2-7,TRBV13,CASSLGSGTGSYEQYF
15,TRBJ2-5,TRBV6-2/TRBV6-3,CASSTTGTPFGTQYF
15,TRBJ2-2,TRBV2,CASTLGQPNTGELFF
15,TRBJ2-7,TRBV6-2/TRBV6-3,CASSLAGGGLYEQYF
14,TRBJ2-3,TRBV28,CASSHEAYTDTQYF
15,TRBJ1-1,TRBV12-3/TRBV12-4,CASSPRSDPNTEAFF
13,TRBJ2-7,TRBV20-1,CSAREVAGREQYF
15,TRBJ1-5,TRBV27,CASSYRGISNQPQHF
16,TRBJ2-7,TRBV7-9,CASSRLGQGSSYEQYF
12,TRBJ2-7,TRBV2,CASSEATGGQYF
13,TRBJ2-1,TRBV11-2,CASSLRGGPEQFF
16,TRBJ2-1,TRBV5-1,CASSLSDRGRNNEQFF
12,TRBJ2-3,TRBV5-1,CASSFNADTQYF
17,TRBJ2-6,TRBV2,CASRIQYDGSGANVLTF
15,TRBJ2-3,TRBV7-9,CASSLFQTSTDTQYF
14,TRBJ2-5,TRBV6-2/TRBV6-3,CASSYGTIQETQYF
17,TRBJ1-5,TRBV19,CASSKVSPDRGRQPQHF